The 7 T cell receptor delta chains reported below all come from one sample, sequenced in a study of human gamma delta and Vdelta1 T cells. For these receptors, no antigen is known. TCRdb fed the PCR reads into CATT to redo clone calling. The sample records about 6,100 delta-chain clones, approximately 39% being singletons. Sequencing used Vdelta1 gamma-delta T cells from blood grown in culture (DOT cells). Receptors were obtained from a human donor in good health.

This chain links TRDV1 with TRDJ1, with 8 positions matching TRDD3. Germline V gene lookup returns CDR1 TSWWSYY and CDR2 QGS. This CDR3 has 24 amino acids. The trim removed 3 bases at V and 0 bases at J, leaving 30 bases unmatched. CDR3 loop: CALGDLILRTVTGGSGGYTDKLIF. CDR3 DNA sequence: TGTGCTCTTGGGGACCTGATCCTACGGACAGTTACTGGGGGGTCCGGAGGGTACACCGATAAACTCATCTTT.

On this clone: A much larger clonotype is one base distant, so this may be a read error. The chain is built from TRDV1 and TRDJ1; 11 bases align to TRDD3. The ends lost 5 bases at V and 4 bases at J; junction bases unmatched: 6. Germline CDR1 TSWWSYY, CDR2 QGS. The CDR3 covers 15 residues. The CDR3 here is CALGNWGIINDKLIF. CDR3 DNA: TGTGCTCTTGGGAACTGGGGGATAATCAACGATAAACTCATCTTT.

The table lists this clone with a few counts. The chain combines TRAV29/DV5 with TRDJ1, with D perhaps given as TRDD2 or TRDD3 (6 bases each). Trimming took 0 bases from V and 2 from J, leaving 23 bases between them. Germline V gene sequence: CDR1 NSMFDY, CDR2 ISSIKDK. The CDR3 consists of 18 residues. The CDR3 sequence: CAASGGSYVRGRTDKLIF. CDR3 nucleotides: TGTGCAGCAAGCGGTGGGTCCTACGTTAGGGGGAGAACCGATAAACTCATCTTT.

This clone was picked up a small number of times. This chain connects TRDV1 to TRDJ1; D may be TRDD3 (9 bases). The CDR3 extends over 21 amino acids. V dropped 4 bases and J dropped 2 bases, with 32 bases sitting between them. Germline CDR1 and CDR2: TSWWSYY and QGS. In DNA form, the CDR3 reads TGTGCTCTTGGGGTCTTTCCCTTCCTAGGGGGGATACCCCGAGGGACCGATAAACTCATCTTT. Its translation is CALGVFPFLGGIPRGTDKLIF.

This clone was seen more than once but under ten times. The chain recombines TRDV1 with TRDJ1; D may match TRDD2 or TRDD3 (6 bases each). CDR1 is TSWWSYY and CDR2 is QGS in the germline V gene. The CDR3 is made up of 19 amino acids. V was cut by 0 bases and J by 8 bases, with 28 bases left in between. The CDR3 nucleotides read TGTGCTCTTGGGGAACTACCTTCCCCCGGTAGAAGGGATAGGGGAAAACTCATCTTT. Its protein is CALGELPSPGRRDRGKLIF.

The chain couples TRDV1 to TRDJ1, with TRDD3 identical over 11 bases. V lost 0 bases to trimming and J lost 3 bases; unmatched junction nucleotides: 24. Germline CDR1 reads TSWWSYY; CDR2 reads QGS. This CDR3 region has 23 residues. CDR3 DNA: TGTGCTCTTGGGGAACTTTTCCGGTCCCATAAGGACAGAGCCTGGGGGATACCCGATAAACTCATCTTT. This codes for CALGELFRSHKDRAWGIPDKLIF.

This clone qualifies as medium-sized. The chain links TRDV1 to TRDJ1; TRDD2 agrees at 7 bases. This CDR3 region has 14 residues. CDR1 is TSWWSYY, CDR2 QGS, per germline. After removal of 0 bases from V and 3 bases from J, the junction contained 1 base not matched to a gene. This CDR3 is CALGELFLPDKLIF. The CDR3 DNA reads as TGTGCTCTTGGGGAACTATTCCTACCCGATAAACTCATCTTT.